Following are 8 T cell receptor beta chains from one sample sequenced in a study of vaccination and CD4 T cells after COVID-19. Sequencing of cultured CD4+ T cell DNA used the Oncomine TCR Beta short-read assay. After culture, CD4+ T cells served as the source for genomic DNA extraction. TCRdb used MiXCR to reprocess the PCR reads, holding one entry per CDR3 protein. The table includes 10,000 or so distinct CDR3 sequences, around 37% detected once. This sample's treatment: roughly ten-day PBMC culture with coronavirus spike peptide pools or control peptides (ViraFEST assay). Before the COVID-19 pandemic (2011-2018), CD4+ T cells were obtained from the unexposed donor. What these receptors recognize is not known. The specimen was CD4+ T cells from blood, cultured in vitro. These receptors were obtained from a human donor in good health.

This clonotype came up a few times. The chain recombines TRBV27 with TRBJ2-5, with 12 bases aligning to TRBD2. Germline assignment: CDR1 MNHEY and CDR2 SMNVEV (reference sequence). J lost 7 bases, V lost 0 bases, and 12 bases had no gene match. CDR3 length equals 18 residues. The CDR3 nucleotides read TGTGCCAGCAGTTTATCTGCTAGCGGGAGGGCCGTTATGAGGACCCAGTACTTC. It codes for CASSLSASGRAVMRTQYF.

This clonotype was seen a handful of times. The chain is built from TRBV7-2 and TRBJ2-6; no reliable D call. CDR3 length: 16 amino acids. Germline V CDR1 and CDR2: SGHTA, FQGNSA. The V end was cut by 2 bases, the J end by 2 bases, with 10 bases between. The CDR3 DNA sequence: TGTGCCAGCAGCTTACAGGTTTTTACTGGGGCCAACGTCCTGACTTTC. Translated, it gives CASSLQVFTGANVLTF.

This clonotype has a handful of counts. V and J are TRBV11-2 and TRBJ2-2, with 8 positions matching TRBD1. J lost 7 bases, V lost 5 bases, and 9 bases had no gene match. This CDR3 is 15 amino acids long. Germline V gene data show CDR1 as SGHAT and CDR2 as FQNNGV. CDR3 nucleotide sequence: TGTGCCAGCAGCGACTTCCAGGGGGCAGGCGGGGAGCTGTTTTTT. Protein product: CASSDFQGAGGELFF.

The genes are TRBV5-8 and TRBJ2-1; 8 nucleotides agree with TRBD2. The V gene's germline CDR1 is SGHTS and CDR2 YDEGEE. V lost 4 bases and J lost 5; bases outside the gene matches: 11. This CDR3 comprises 16 residues. The CDR3, as DNA: TGTGCCAGCAGCCTACCCGGACTAGCAGAAAACAATGAGCAGTTCTTC. Its translation is CASSLPGLAENNEQFF.

V usage is TRBV28 and J usage is TRBJ1-2; D is perhaps TRBD1 (6 bases). V was cut by 2 bases and J by 2 bases, with 12 bases left in between. Germline-derived CDR1 and CDR2 are MDHEN and SYDVKM. The CDR3 runs to 15 residues. The CDR3 sequence is CASSLTGTFNYGYTF. Here the CDR3 DNA reads TGTGCCAGCAGTTTAACCGGGACATTCAACTATGGCTACACCTTC.

V and J are TRBV7-2 and TRBJ2-5; 8 bases are shared with TRBD2. The V and J ends lost 6 bases and 4 bases, in that order; junction bases with no gene match: 10. Germline CDR1 SGHTA, CDR2 FQGNSA. CDR3 size: 15 residues. CDR3 residues: CASSTQRGMGETQYF. The DNA of the CDR3 is TGTGCCAGCAGTACCCAGCGGGGGATGGGAGAGACCCAGTACTTC.

In its sample, this clonotype ranks as medium-sized. In DNA, the CDR3 is TGCAGTGCTAGCGGGGATCCCGCTCAACGGGCCGGGGAGCTGTTTTTT. Amino acids: CSASGDPAQRAGELFF. The rearrangement links TRBV20-1 to TRBJ2-2; a weak D match, TRBD2 (5 bases). In germline, CDR1 is DFQATT, CDR2 SNEGSKA (reference sequence). The CDR3 has 16 residues. V lost 3 bases, J lost 6 bases, and 20 bases lay in between.

With regard to this clonotype: The junction and the germline gene differ at one end; a read error may be behind it. The rearrangement links TRBV4-1 to TRBJ1-2; a weak D match, TRBD1 (6 bases). The CDR3 runs to 13 residues. The V gene's germline CDR1 is MGHRA and CDR2 YSYEKL. The CDR3 here is CASCQGTFGGYTF. The CDR3 DNA reads as TGCGCCAGCTGCCAAGGGACATTCGGTGGCTACACCTTC.